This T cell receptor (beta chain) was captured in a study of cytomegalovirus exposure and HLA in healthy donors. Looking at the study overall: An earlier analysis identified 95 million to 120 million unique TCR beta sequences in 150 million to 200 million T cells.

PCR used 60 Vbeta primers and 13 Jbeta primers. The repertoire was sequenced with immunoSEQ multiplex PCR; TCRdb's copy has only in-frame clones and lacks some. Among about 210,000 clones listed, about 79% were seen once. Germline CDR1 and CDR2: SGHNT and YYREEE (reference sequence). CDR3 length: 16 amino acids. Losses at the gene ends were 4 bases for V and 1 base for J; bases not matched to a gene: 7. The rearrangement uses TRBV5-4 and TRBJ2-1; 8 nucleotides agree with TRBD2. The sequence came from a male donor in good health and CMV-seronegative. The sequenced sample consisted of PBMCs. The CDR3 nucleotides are TGTGCCAGCAGCCCCACGGGGACTAGGTCCTACAATGAGCAGTTCTTC. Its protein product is CASSPTGTRSYNEQFF.